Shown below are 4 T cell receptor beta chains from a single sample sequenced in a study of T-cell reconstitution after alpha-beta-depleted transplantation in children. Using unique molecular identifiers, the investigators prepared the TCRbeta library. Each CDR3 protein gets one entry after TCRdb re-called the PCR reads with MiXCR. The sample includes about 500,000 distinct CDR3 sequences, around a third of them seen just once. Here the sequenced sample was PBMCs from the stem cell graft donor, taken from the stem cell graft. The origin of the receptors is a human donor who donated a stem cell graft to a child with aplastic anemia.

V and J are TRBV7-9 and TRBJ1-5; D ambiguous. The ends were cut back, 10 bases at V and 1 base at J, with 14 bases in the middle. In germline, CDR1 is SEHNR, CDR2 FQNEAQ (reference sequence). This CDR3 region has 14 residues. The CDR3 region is CATSRGDSNQPQHF. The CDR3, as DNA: TGTGCCACCTCCCGGGGTGACAGCAATCAGCCCCAGCATTTT.

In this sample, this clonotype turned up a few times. The CDR3 loop reads CASSGDQGGGSEAFF. CDR3 nucleotide sequence: TGTGCCAGCAGCGGAGACCAGGGTGGTGGTTCAGAAGCTTTCTTT. The chain recombines TRBV7-8 with TRBJ1-1; D may be TRBD1 (5 bases). The CDR3 has 15 amino acids. Per the germline V gene, CDR1 is SGHVS and CDR2 is FQNEAQ. The V end was cut by 5 bases, the J end by 8 bases, with 21 bases between.

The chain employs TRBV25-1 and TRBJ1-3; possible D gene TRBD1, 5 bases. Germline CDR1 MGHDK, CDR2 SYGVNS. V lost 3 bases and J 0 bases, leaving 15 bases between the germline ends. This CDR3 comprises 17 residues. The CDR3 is CASSDLKGKSSGNTIYF. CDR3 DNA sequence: TGTGCCAGCAGTGATCTTAAGGGGAAGAGCTCTGGAAACACCATATATTTT.

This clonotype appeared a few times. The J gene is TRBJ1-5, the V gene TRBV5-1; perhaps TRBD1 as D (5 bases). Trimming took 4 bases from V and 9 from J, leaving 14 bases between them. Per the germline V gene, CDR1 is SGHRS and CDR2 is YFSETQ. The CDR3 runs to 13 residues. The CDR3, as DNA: TGCGCCAGCAGCCCGCAAGGGCAGGGGCCCCAGCATTTT. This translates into CASSPQGQGPQHF.